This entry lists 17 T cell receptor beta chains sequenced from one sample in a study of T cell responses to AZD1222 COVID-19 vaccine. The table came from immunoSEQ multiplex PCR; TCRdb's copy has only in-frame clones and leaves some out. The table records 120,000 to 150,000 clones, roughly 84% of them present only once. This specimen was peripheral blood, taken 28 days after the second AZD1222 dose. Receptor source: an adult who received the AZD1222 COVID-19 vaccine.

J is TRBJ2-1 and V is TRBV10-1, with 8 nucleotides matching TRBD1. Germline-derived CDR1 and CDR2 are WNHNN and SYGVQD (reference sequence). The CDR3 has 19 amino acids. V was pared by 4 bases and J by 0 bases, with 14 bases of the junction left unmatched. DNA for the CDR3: TGCGCCAGCAGTGGTCGGACAGGGACGGGCCTCAGCTCCTACAATGAGCAGTTCTTC. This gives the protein CASSGRTGTGLSSYNEQFF.

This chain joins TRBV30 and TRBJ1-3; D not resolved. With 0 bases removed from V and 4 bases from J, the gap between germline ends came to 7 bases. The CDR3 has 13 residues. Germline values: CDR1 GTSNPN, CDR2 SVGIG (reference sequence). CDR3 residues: CAWSVDIGNTIYF. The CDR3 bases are TGTGCCTGGAGTGTAGACATCGGAAACACCATATATTTT.

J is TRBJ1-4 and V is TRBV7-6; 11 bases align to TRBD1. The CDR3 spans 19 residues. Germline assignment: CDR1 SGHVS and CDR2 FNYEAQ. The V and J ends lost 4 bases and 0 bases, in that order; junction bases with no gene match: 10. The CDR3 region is CASSYYRTGQGATNEKLFF. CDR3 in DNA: TGTGCCAGCAGCTACTACCGTACGGGACAGGGGGCAACTAATGAAAAACTGTTTTTT.

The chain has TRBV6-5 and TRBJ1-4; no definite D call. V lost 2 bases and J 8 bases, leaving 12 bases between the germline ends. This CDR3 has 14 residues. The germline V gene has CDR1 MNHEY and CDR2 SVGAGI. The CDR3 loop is CASSYTLGPEKLFF. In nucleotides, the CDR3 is TGTGCCAGCAGTTACACGCTTGGACCAGAAAAACTGTTTTTT.

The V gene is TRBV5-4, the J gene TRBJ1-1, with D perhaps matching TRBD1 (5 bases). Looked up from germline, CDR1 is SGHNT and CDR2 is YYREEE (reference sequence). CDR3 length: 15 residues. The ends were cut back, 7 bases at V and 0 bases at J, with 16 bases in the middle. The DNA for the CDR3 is TGTGCCAGCGGCGATCGAGGGACGGTGAACACTGAAGCTTTCTTT. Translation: CASGDRGTVNTEAFF.

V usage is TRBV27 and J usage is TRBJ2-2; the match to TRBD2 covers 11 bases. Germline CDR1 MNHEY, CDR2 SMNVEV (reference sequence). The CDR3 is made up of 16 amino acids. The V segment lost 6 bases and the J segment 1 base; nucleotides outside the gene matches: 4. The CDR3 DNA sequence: TGTGCCAGCAGCTTGACTAGCGGGGTGAACACCGGGGAGCTGTTTTTT. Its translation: CASSLTSGVNTGELFF.

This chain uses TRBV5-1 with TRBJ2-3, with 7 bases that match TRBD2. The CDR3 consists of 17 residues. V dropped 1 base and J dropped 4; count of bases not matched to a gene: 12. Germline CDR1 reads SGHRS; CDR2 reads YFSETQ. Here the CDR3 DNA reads TGCGCCAGCAGCTTGAAGGTTGCGGGAGCATCCCCAGATACGCAGTATTTT. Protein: CASSLKVAGASPDTQYF.

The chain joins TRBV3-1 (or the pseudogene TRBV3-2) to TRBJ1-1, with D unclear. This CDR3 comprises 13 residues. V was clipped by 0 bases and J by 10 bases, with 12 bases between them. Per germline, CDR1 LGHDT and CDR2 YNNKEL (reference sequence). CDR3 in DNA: TGTGCCAGCAGCCAAGAGGGCACGAGGCGAGCTTTCTTT. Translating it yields CASSQEGTRRAFF.

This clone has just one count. The CDR3 here is CASSSVSRQGRAEAFF. The CDR3, as DNA: TGTGCCAGCAGCTCGGTTAGTAGGCAGGGAAGGGCTGAAGCTTTCTTT. The chain carries TRBV13 and TRBJ1-1; TRBD1 might be the D (5 bases). The V and J ends lost 4 bases and 6 bases respectively, with 21 bases between them. The length of the CDR3 is 16 residues. Germline values: CDR1 PRHDT, CDR2 FYEKMQ (reference sequence).

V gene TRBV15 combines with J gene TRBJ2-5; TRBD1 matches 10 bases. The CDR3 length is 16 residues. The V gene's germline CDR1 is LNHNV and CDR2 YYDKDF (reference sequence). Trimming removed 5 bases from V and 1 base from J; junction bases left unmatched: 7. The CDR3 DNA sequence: TGTGCCACCAGCCTTCCCTGGACAGGGGGCCAAGAGACCCAGTACTTC. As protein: CATSLPWTGGQETQYF.

CDR3 DNA: TGTGCCAGCATTGGGCATTTGAACACTGAAGCTTTCTTT. It encodes CASIGHLNTEAFF. The rearrangement links TRBV6-6 to TRBJ1-1; D unclear. Per germline, CDR1 MNHNY and CDR2 SVGAGI (reference sequence). V lost 7 bases and J lost 0, with 9 bases in between. The length of the CDR3 is 13 residues.

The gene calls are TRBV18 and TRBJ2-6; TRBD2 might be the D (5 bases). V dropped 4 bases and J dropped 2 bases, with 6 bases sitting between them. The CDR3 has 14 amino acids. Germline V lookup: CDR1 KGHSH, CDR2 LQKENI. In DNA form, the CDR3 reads TGTGCCAGCTCACAGGGAGCTGGGGCCAACGTCCTGACTTTC. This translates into CASSQGAGANVLTF.

The CDR3 is CASSIDGTSGSWEQYF. The CDR3 region has the DNA TGTGCCAGTAGTATAGATGGGACTAGCGGGTCTTGGGAGCAGTACTTC. V and J are TRBV19 and TRBJ2-7; TRBD2 aligns across 12 bases. After removal of 0 bases from V and 7 bases from J, the junction contained 7 bases not matched to a gene. There are 16 residues in the CDR3. Germline loops: CDR1 LNHDA, CDR2 SQIVND (reference sequence).

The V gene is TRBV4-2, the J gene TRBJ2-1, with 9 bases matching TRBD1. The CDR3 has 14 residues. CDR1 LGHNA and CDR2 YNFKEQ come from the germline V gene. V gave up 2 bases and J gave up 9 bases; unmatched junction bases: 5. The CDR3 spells CASSQQQGASEQFF. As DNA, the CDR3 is TGTGCCAGCAGCCAACAACAGGGGGCTAGTGAGCAGTTCTTC.

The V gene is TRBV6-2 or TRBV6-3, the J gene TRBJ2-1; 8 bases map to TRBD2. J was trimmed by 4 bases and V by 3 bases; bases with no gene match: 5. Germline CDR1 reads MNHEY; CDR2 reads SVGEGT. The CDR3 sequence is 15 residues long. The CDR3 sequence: CASSYDSGVYNEQFF. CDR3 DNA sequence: TGTGCCAGCAGTTATGATAGCGGGGTATACAATGAGCAGTTCTTC.

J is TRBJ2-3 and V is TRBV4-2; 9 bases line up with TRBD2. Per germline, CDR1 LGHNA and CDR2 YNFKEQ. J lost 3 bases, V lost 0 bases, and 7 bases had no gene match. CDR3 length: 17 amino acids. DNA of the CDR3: TGTGCCAGCAGCCAAGAGGCGGGCGGGGGGGCAACAGATACGCAGTATTTT. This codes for CASSQEAGGGATDTQYF.

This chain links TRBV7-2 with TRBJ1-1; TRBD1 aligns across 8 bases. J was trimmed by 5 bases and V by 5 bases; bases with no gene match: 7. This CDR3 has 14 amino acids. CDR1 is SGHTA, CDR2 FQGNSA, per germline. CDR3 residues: CASSMTGVGTEAFF. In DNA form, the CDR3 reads TGTGCCAGCAGCATGACAGGGGTTGGTACTGAAGCTTTCTTT. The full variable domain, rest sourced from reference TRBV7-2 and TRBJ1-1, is GAGVSQSPSNKVTEKGKDVELRCDPISGHTALYWYRQSLGQGLEFLIYFQGNSAPDKSGLPSDRFSAERTGGSVSTLTIQRTQQEDSAVYLCASSMTGVGTEAFFGQGTRLTVV.